The TCR beta chain described here comes from a study of early T cells in non-severe SARS-CoV-2 infection. Study results and limitations: Reliance on VDJdb matching favored anti-spike CD8 responses; private and CD4 specificities were missed.

One entry per CDR3 protein results from TCRdb running MiXCR on the 5' RACE reads. The table lists fewer than 65,000 distinct CDR3 sequences, roughly 7.6% of them singletons. CDR3 length equals 14 residues. CDR1 is ENHRY and CDR2 is SYGVKD in the germline V gene. V lost 5 bases to trimming and J lost 5 bases; unmatched junction nucleotides: 8. This clonotype was detected many times. The target antigen is unknown. The chain carries TRBV10-3 and TRBJ2-5; 7 bases agree with TRBD1. This clonotype was sampled from an adult who was a healthcare worker with PCR-confirmed SARS-CoV-2 infection or an uninfected control (not recorded which). Sequencing was performed on whole blood, taken at baseline. The CDR3 nucleotides are TGTGCCATCAGTCGCTCGACAGGGACCGAGACCCAGTACTTC. Protein sequence: CAISRSTGTETQYF.